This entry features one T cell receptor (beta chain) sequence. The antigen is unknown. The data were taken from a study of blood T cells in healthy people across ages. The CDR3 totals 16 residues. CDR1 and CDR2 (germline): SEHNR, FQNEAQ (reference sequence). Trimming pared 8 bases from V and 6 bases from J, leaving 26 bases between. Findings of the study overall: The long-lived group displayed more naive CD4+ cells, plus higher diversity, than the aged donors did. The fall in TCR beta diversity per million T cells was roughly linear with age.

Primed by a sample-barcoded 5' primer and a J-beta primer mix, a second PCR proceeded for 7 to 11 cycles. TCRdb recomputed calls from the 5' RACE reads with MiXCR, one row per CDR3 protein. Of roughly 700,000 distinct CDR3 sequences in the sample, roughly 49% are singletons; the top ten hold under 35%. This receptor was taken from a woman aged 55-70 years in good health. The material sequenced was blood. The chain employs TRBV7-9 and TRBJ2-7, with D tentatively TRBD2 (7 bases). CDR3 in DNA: TGTGCCAGCTCCCCCTTGGACAGTCTCGGGGAGGGCGAGCAGTACTTC. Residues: CASSPLDSLGEGEQYF.